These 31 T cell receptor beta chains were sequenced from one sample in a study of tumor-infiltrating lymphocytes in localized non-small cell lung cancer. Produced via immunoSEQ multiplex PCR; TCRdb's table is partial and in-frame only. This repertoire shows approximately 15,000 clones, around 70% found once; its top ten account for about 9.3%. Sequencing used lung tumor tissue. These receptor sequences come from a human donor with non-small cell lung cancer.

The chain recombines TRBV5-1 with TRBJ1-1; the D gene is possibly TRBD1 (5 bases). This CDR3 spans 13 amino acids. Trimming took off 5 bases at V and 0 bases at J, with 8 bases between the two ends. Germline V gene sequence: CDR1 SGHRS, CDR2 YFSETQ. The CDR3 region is CASREGMNTEAFF. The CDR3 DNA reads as TGCGCCAGCAGGGAGGGGATGAACACTGAAGCTTTCTTT.

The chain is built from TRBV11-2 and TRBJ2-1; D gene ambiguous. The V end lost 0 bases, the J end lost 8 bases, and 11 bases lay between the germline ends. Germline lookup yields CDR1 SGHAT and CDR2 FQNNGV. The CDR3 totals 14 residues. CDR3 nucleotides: TGTGCCAGCAGCTTAGATGGGCCGCTGGATGAGCAGTTCTTC. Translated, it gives CASSLDGPLDEQFF.

The CDR3 reads CASSSWTGGEETQYF. Written as DNA, the CDR3 is TGTGCCAGTAGTTCCTGGACAGGGGGCGAGGAGACCCAGTACTTC. The chain carries TRBV19 and TRBJ2-5; 11 bases align to TRBD1. Germline V CDR1 and CDR2: LNHDA, SQIVND (reference sequence). V shed 5 bases, J shed 5 bases, and the junction held 7 bases outside the gene matches. The CDR3 runs to 15 residues.

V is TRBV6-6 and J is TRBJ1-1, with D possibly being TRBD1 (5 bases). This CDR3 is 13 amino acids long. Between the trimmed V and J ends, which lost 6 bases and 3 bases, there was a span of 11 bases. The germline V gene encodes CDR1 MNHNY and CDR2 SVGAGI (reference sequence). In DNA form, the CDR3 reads TGTGCCAGCAGCGGCAGGGTGGACACTGAAGCTTTCTTT. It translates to CASSGRVDTEAFF.

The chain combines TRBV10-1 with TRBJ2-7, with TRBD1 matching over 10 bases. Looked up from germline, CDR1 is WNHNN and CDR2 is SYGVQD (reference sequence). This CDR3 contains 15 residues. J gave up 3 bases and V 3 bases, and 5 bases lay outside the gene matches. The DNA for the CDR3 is TGCGCCAGCAGTGAAACGACAGGGGGCTTCTACGAGCAGTACTTC. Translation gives CASSETTGGFYEQYF.

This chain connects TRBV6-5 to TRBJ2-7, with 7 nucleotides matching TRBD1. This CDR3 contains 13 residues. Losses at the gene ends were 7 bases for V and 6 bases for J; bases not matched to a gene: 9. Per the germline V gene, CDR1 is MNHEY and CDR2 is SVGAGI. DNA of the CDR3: TGTGCCAGCACCCCAGGGGGAAGGAGCGAGCAGTACTTC. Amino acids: CASTPGGRSEQYF.

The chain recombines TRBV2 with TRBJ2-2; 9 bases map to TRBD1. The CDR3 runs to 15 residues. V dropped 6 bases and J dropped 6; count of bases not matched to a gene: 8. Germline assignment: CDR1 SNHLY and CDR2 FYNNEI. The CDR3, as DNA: TGTGCCAGCAGAGCGGACAGGGGCGTCGCCGGGGAGCTGTTTTTT. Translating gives CASRADRGVAGELFF.

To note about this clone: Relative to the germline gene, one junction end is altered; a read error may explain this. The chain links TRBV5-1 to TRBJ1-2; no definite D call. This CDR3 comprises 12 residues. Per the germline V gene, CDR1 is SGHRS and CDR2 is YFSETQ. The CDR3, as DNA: TGTGCCAGCAGCTTGCCGGGCTATGGCTACACCTTC. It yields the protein CASSLPGYGYTF.

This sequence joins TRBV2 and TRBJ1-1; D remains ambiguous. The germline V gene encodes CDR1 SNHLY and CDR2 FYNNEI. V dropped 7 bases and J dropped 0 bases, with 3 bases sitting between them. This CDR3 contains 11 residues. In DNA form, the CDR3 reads TGTGCCAGCACAATGAACACTGAAGCTTTCTTT. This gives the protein CASTMNTEAFF.

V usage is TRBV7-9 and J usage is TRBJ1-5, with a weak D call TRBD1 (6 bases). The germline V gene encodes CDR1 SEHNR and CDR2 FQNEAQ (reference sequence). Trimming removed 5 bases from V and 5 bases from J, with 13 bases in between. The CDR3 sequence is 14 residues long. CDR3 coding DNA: TGTGCCAGCAGCCAGACGGGGGCATATCAGCCCCAGCATTTT. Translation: CASSQTGAYQPQHF.

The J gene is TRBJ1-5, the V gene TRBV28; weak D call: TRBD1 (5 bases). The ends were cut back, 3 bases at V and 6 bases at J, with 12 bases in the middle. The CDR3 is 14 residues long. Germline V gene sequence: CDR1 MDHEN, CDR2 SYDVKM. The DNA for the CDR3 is TGTGCCAGCAGTTTGGGGGGAGCGGGTCAGCCCCAGCATTTT. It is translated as CASSLGGAGQPQHF.

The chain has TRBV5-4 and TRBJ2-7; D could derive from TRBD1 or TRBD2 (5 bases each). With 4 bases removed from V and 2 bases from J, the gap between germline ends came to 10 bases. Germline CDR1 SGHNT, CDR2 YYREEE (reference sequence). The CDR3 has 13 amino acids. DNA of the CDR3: TGTGCCAGCAGCCGGGACGGACCCTACGAGCAGTACTTC. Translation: CASSRDGPYEQYF.

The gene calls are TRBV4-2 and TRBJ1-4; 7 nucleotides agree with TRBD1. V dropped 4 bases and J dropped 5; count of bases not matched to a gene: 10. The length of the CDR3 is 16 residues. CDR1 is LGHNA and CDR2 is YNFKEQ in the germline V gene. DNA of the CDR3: TGTGCCAGCAGCCGAGGCCGGACAGGCACGAATGAAAAACTGTTTTTT. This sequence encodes CASSRGRTGTNEKLFF.

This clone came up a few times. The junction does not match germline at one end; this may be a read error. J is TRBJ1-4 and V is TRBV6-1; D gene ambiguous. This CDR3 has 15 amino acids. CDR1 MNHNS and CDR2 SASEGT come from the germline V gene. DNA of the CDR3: TGTGCCAGCAGTAAAGCAGGAGTCTTTAATGAAAAACTGTTTTTT. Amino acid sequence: CASSKAGVFNEKLFF.

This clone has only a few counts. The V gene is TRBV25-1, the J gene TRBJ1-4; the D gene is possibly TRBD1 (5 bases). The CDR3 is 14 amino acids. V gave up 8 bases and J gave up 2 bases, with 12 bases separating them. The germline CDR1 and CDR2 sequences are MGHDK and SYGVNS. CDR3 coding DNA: TGTGCCAGCCGCGGGGCAGGCACTAATGAAAAACTGTTTTTT. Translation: CASRGAGTNEKLFF.

The CDR3 reads CATSRDWQNSPLHF. CDR3 bases: TGTGCCACCAGCAGAGATTGGCAGAATTCACCCCTCCACTTT. The chain couples TRBV15 to TRBJ1-6, with D unresolved. This CDR3 contains 14 residues. CDR1 and CDR2 (germline): LNHNV, YYDKDF (reference sequence). Trimming took off 0 bases at V and 7 bases at J, with 7 bases between the two ends.

The CDR3 bases are TGTGCCAGCAGTTGCGGGCTAGCGGGAGTTGCGTTCTTC. Protein sequence: CASSCGLAGVAFF. This chain uses TRBV7-8 with TRBJ2-1; TRBD2 agrees at 10 bases. The V segment lost 6 bases and the J segment 15 bases; nucleotides outside the gene matches: 11. The germline V gene has CDR1 SGHVS and CDR2 FQNEAQ. The CDR3 spans 13 residues.

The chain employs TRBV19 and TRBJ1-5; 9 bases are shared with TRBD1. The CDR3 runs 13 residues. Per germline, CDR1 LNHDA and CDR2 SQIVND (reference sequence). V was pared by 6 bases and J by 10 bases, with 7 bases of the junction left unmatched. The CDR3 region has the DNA TGTGCCAGTAGGGGGGACAGGGCGAGACCCCAGCATTTT. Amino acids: CASRGDRARPQHF.

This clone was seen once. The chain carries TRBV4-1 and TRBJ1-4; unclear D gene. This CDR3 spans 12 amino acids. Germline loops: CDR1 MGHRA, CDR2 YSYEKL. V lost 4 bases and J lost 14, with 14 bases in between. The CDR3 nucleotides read TGCGCCAGCAGCCGAATGGGGAGGAGGCTGTTTTTT. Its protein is CASSRMGRRLFF.

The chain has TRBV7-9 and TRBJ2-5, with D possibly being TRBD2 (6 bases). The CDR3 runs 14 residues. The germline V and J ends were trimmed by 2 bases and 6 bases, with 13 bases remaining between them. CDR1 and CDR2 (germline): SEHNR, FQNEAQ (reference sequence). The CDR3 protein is CASSLIGGEKTQYF. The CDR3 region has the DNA TGTGCCAGCAGCTTAATCGGCGGGGAAAAGACCCAGTACTTC. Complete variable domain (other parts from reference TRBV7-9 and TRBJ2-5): DTGVSQNPRHKITKRGQNVTFRCDPISEHNRLYWYRQTLGQGPEFLTYFQNEAQLEKSRLLSDRFSAERPKGSFSTLEIQRTEQGDSAMYLCASSLIGGEKTQYFGPGTRLLVL.

CDR3: CASSMGTSGGNEQFF. The CDR3 DNA follows: TGTGCCAGTAGTATGGGAACTAGCGGGGGTAATGAGCAGTTCTTC. The chain combines TRBV19 with TRBJ2-1; 11 bases are a match to TRBD2. The V segment lost 3 bases and the J segment 7 bases; nucleotides outside the gene matches: 5. The CDR3 spans 15 residues. The germline V gene has CDR1 LNHDA and CDR2 SQIVND (reference sequence).

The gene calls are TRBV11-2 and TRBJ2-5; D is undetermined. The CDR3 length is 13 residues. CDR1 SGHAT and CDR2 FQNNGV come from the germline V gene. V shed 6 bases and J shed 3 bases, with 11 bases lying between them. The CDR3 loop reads CASRFSWEETQYF. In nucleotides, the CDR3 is TGTGCCAGCAGATTCAGCTGGGAAGAGACCCAGTACTTC.

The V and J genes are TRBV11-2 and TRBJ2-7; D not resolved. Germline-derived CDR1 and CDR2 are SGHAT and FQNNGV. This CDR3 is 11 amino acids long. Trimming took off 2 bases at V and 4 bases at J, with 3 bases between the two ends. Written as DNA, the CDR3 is TGTGCCAGCAGCTTAAATTACGAGCAGTACTTC. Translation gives CASSLNYEQYF.

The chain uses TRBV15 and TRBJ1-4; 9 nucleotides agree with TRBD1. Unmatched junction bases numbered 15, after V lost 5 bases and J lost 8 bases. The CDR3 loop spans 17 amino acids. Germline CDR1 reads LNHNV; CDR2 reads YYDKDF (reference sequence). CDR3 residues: CATSRSKGGDRVEKLFF. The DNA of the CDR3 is TGTGCCACCAGCCGCTCGAAGGGGGGGGACAGGGTCGAAAAACTGTTTTTT.

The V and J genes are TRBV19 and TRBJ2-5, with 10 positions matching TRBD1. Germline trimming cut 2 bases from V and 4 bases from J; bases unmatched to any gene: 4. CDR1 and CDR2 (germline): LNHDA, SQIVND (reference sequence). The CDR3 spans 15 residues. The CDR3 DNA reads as TGTGCCAGTAGTATAACCGGGACAGGGGTAGAGACCCAGTACTTC. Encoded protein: CASSITGTGVETQYF.

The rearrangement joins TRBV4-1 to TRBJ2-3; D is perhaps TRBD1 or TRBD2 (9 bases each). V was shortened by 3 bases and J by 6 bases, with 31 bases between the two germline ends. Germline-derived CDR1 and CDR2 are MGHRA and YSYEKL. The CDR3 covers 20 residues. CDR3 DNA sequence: TGCGCCAGCAGCCACTTGCTGGGACAGGGCTCCGGGACTAGCCCCGATACGCAGTATTTT. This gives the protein CASSHLLGQGSGTSPDTQYF.

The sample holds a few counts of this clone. As DNA, the CDR3 is TGTGCCAGCAGTTACTCAGCGGGGAGGGCAGATACGCAGTATTTT. Residues: CASSYSAGRADTQYF. The chain couples TRBV6-5 to TRBJ2-3; 7 bases match TRBD2. Germline values: CDR1 MNHEY, CDR2 SVGAGI. With 0 bases clipped from V and 4 bases from J, the junction kept 4 bases outside the gene matches. The CDR3 runs 15 residues.

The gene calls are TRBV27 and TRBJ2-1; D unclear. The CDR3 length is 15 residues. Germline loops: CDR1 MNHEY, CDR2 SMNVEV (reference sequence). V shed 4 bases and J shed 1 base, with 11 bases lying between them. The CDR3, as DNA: TGTGCCAGCAGTTCTCCGGGCCGATCCTACAATGAGCAGTTCTTC. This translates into CASSSPGRSYNEQFF.

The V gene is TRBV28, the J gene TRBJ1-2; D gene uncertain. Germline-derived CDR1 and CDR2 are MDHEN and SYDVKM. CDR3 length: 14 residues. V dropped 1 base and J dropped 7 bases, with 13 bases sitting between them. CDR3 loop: CASSLSAGTTGYTF. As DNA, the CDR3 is TGTGCCAGCAGTTTATCGGCGGGAACGACTGGCTACACCTTC.

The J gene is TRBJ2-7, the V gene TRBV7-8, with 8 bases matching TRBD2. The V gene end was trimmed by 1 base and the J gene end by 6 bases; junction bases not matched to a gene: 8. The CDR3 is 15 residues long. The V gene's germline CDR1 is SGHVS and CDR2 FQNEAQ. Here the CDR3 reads CASSLERGGTSEQYF. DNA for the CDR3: TGTGCCAGCAGCTTAGAGAGGGGTGGGACTAGCGAGCAGTACTTC.

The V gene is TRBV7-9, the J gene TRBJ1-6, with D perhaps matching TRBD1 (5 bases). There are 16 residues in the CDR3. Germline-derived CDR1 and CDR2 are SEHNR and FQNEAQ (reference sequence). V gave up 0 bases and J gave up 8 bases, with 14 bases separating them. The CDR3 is CASSLALGVGYSPLHF. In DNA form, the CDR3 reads TGTGCCAGCAGCTTAGCGCTGGGGGTCGGCTATTCACCCCTCCACTTT.